The clone carrying this T cell receptor (beta chain) is classed as large by frequency. The antigen is not known. This sample was included in a study of human CD8 memory T cell subsets. Per the germline V gene, CDR1 is DFQATT and CDR2 is SNEGSKA (reference sequence). This CDR3 is built from 17 residues. It was by negative magnetic separation that total CD8+ T cells were enriched. Study outcomes and limitations: The T cell repertoires of the stem-like memory and precursor exhausted subsets exhibited minimal overlap with one another. Similar levels of high diversity, measured as normalized Shannon-Wiener diversity, were found in stem-like memory and precursor exhausted T cells, which was not the case for effector memory cells. Precursor exhausted T cells appeared less diverse than stem-like memory T cells according to Chao1 estimates.

UMI-labeled 5' RACE generated the TCR beta libraries. Reanalyzing the 5' RACE reads, TCRdb keeps one entry per CDR3 protein, without DNA. This sample's table has 10,000 or so distinct CDR3 sequences. The sample comprised CD8+ T cells from PBMCs. The V and J genes are TRBV20-1 and TRBJ2-1; the TRBD1 assignment by TCRdb is unverifiable without DNA. This receptor was obtained from a human donor in good health. CDR3 residues: CSASGLSISSSYNEQFF.